Shown below are 30 T cell receptor beta chains from a single sample sequenced in a study of TIL therapy for anti-PD-1-resistant metastatic lung cancer. The time point is: pre-treatment sample, taken before nivolumab and TIL therapy. The immunoSEQ assay was v3. Measured with immunoSEQ multiplex PCR; TCRdb has only the in-frame clones, and not every one. The sample includes tens of thousands of clones, roughly two thirds of them seen just once. The specimen comprised blood, sampled at baseline. Receptors originate from a person between 30 and 80 years old with non-small cell lung cancer.

This chain links TRBV10-1 with TRBJ1-1; D remains ambiguous. The CDR3 runs 15 residues. CDR1 is WNHNN, CDR2 SYGVQD, per germline (reference sequence). With 3 bases removed from V and 3 bases from J, the gap between germline ends came to 14 bases. The CDR3 here is CASSDMGMGYTEAFF. For the CDR3, the DNA is TGCGCCAGCAGTGATATGGGAATGGGATACACTGAAGCTTTCTTT.

The chain recombines TRBV29-1 with TRBJ2-1; D remains unclear. The CDR3 contains 11 residues. The germline V gene has CDR1 SQVTM and CDR2 ANQGSEA. Deletions cut 4 bases from V and 8 bases from J, with 9 bases between. Here the CDR3 reads CSVAEGYEQFF. The CDR3 bases are TGCAGCGTTGCGGAAGGGTATGAGCAGTTCTTC.

The genes are TRBV7-8 and TRBJ1-2; TRBD1 agrees at 8 bases. Germline values: CDR1 SGHVS, CDR2 FQNEAQ. The J segment lost 1 base and the V segment lost 5 bases, leaving 3 bases of the junction unmatched. This CDR3 has 14 residues. This CDR3 is CASSQDRGNYGYTF. DNA for the CDR3: TGTGCCAGCAGCCAAGACAGGGGTAACTATGGCTACACCTTC.

This clone was seen a handful of times. The chain recombines TRBV9 with TRBJ1-1, with no clear D. Germline V CDR1 and CDR2: SGDLS, YYNGEE. The CDR3 sequence is 12 residues long. The germline V and J ends were trimmed by 3 bases and 11 bases, with 14 bases remaining between them. The CDR3 sequence: CASSDRAGEAFF. The CDR3 DNA sequence: TGTGCCAGCAGCGACCGCGCTGGGGAGGCTTTCTTT.

This rearrangement joins TRBV6-4 to TRBJ1-2, with TRBD1 matching over 8 bases. V shed 4 bases and J 3 bases; nucleotides not matched to a gene: 7. CDR3 size: 15 residues. Germline CDR1 and CDR2: MRHNA and SNTAGT. CDR3 bases: TGTGCCAGCAGTGTCCCACGGACAGGGCACTATGGCTACACCTTC. Amino acid sequence: CASSVPRTGHYGYTF.

A single count supports this clone. The rearrangement joins TRBV5-4 to TRBJ2-7; D is undetermined. Trimming removed 9 bases at V and 3 bases at J, with 16 bases between. The CDR3 is 13 residues long. Germline V lookup: CDR1 SGHNT, CDR2 YYREEE (reference sequence). As DNA, the CDR3 is TGTGCCACCGGCAAGGACGGATACTACGAGCAGTACTTC. Translated: CATGKDGYYEQYF.

The gene calls are TRBV10-2 and TRBJ2-1; 10 positions match TRBD2. The CDR3 is made up of 15 amino acids. J gave up 2 bases and V 7 bases, and 5 bases lay outside the gene matches. Germline CDR1 is WSHSY and CDR2 is SAAADI. The CDR3 protein is CASKRLAGAYNEQFF. CDR3 nucleotides: TGCGCCAGCAAGCGCCTAGCGGGAGCCTACAATGAGCAGTTCTTC.

The CDR3 reads CASSFSSNYGYTF. CDR3 coding DNA: TGTGCCAGCAGTTTCTCGTCAAACTATGGCTACACCTTC. The chain joins TRBV27 to TRBJ1-2, with D unclear. Per the germline V gene, CDR1 is MNHEY and CDR2 is SMNVEV (reference sequence). With 3 bases removed from V and 2 bases from J, the gap between germline ends came to 7 bases. The CDR3 totals 13 residues.

J is TRBJ1-1 and V is TRBV28; D remains ambiguous. V gave up 5 bases and J gave up 3 bases, with 4 bases separating them. CDR3 length: 11 residues. Germline-derived CDR1 and CDR2 are MDHEN and SYDVKM. The CDR3 protein is CASSRYTEAFF. The CDR3 coding sequence is TGTGCCAGCAGTAGATACACTGAAGCTTTCTTT.

The chain uses TRBV6-5 and TRBJ1-3, with 7 bases identical to TRBD1. Unmatched junction bases numbered 6, after V lost 5 bases and J lost 5 bases. The CDR3 totals 14 residues. Germline CDR1 and CDR2: MNHEY and SVGAGI. The CDR3 DNA follows: TGTGCCAGCAGTCCCTCGACAGGGAGAAACACCATATATTTT. This gives the protein CASSPSTGRNTIYF.

This chain connects TRBV7-2 to TRBJ2-7; the match to TRBD2 covers 12 bases. The CDR3 is 15 residues long. Germline V gene sequence: CDR1 SGHTA, CDR2 FQGNSA. The V gene end was trimmed by 2 bases and the J gene end by 2 bases; junction bases not matched to a gene: 1. CDR3 in amino acids: CASSLTSGGPYEQYF. CDR3 DNA sequence: TGTGCCAGCAGCTTAACTAGCGGGGGGCCCTACGAGCAGTACTTC.

V is TRBV5-1 and J is TRBJ2-7; a possible D gene is TRBD2 (6 bases). V was shortened by 0 bases and J by 0 bases, with 13 bases between the two germline ends. Germline CDR1 reads SGHRS; CDR2 reads YFSETQ. The CDR3 loop spans 16 amino acids. This CDR3 is CASSLAVGDFSYEQYF. The CDR3 DNA is TGCGCCAGCAGCTTGGCCGTAGGGGACTTCTCCTACGAGCAGTACTTC.

V usage is TRBV18 and J usage is TRBJ2-3; a possible D gene is TRBD2 (6 bases). There are 15 residues in the CDR3. Trimming took off 3 bases at V and 0 bases at J, with 10 bases between the two ends. Germline lookup yields CDR1 KGHSH and CDR2 LQKENI. CDR3: CASSPPGRSTDTQYF. The CDR3 region has the DNA TGTGCCAGCTCACCCCCAGGGAGGAGCACAGATACGCAGTATTTT.

V and J are TRBV7-3 and TRBJ2-1; 12 nucleotides align to TRBD2. V was pared by 5 bases and J by 7 bases, with 9 bases of the junction left unmatched. The CDR3 loop spans 16 amino acids. Germline values: CDR1 SGHTA, CDR2 FQGTGA. CDR3 coding DNA: TGTGCCAGCAGCAAAGGAAGACTAGCGGGAGTTAATGAGCAGTTCTTC. Its translation is CASSKGRLAGVNEQFF.

A single count supports this clone. V is TRBV6-6 and J is TRBJ1-6, with TRBD1 as a possible D gene (5 bases). The CDR3 is 16 residues long. The V and J ends lost 8 bases and 0 bases respectively, with 14 bases between them. Germline-derived CDR1 and CDR2 are MNHNY and SVGAGI (reference sequence). The CDR3 region has the DNA TGTGCCAGCTCAGGGCAGGCCAGCTCCTATAATTCACCCCTCCACTTT. The encoded protein is CASSGQASSYNSPLHF.

J is TRBJ2-5 and V is TRBV30; D may be TRBD1 (7 bases). V was clipped by 8 bases and J by 5 bases, with 21 bases between them. This CDR3 is built from 14 residues. The germline V gene has CDR1 GTSNPN and CDR2 SVGIG (reference sequence). CDR3: CARGAEGARETQYF. The DNA for the CDR3 is TGTGCCAGGGGGGCCGAGGGGGCAAGGGAGACCCAGTACTTC.

The chain recombines TRBV18 with TRBJ1-4; D is uncertain. V was shortened by 0 bases and J by 3 bases, with 2 bases between the two germline ends. In germline, CDR1 is KGHSH, CDR2 LQKENI. The CDR3 contains 13 residues. The CDR3 region has the DNA TGTGCCAGCTCACCACCCTCTAATGAAAAACTGTTTTTT. Translated, it gives CASSPPSNEKLFF.

The gene calls are TRBV2 and TRBJ1-2; D gene ambiguous. Trimming left V 2 bases short and J 2 bases short, with 3 bases between. Germline CDR1 reads SNHLY; CDR2 reads FYNNEI. The CDR3 has 12 amino acids. Written as DNA, the CDR3 is TGTGCCAGCAGTGAACAAAACTATGGCTACACCTTC. It is translated as CASSEQNYGYTF.

V gene TRBV28 combines with J gene TRBJ1-6; D gene ambiguous. Trimming left V 8 bases short and J 9 bases short, with 17 bases between. The CDR3 covers 14 residues. Germline lookup yields CDR1 MDHEN and CDR2 SYDVKM. Here the CDR3 reads CASDGPSIRSPLHF. The CDR3 nucleotides read TGTGCCAGCGACGGACCGTCTATACGTTCACCCCTCCACTTT.

This clone was recorded only once. The gene calls are TRBV4-1 and TRBJ1-2; weak D call: TRBD1 (6 bases). The ends were cut back, 4 bases at V and 6 bases at J, with 12 bases in the middle. The CDR3 runs 13 residues. The germline CDR1 and CDR2 sequences are MGHRA and YSYEKL. The chain's CDR3 is CASSPRGGDGYTF. In DNA, the CDR3 is TGCGCCAGCAGCCCGCGGGGGGGCGATGGCTACACCTTC.

CDR3 coding DNA: TGTGCCAGCAGCTTGGCCACAGGAAGCGGGGGGGGTATTACAGATACGCAGTATTTT. Protein: CASSLATGSGGGITDTQYF. The J gene is TRBJ2-3, the V gene TRBV5-4, with TRBD2 matching over 10 bases. Trimming at V came to 0 bases and at J to 3 bases, leaving 13 bases not matched to a gene. Germline values: CDR1 SGHNT, CDR2 YYREEE (reference sequence). The CDR3 contains 19 residues.

This clone was counted a single time. The chain employs TRBV28 and TRBJ2-1; D is possibly TRBD1 or TRBD2 (6 bases each). Germline loops: CDR1 MDHEN, CDR2 SYDVKM. Trimming left V 2 bases short and J 7 bases short, with 18 bases between. The CDR3 runs to 16 residues. The CDR3 DNA follows: TGTGCCAGCAGTTTACAACAGGGTCTAGGGAGGAATGAGCAGTTCTTC. Encoded protein: CASSLQQGLGRNEQFF.

The V call is TRBV11-2, the J call TRBJ1-2; D possibly corresponds to TRBD1 (5 bases). Germline V gene data show CDR1 as SGHAT and CDR2 as FQNNGV. The CDR3 sequence is 12 residues long. V was trimmed by 4 bases and J by 8 bases, leaving 11 bases between them. CDR3 residues: CASSSEGDGYTF. The CDR3 region has the DNA TGTGCCAGCAGCTCCGAAGGGGACGGCTACACCTTC.

The gene calls are TRBV30 and TRBJ2-6; D not certain. V was shortened by 7 bases and J by 0 bases, with 10 bases between the two germline ends. CDR1 and CDR2 from the germline V gene are GTSNPN and SVGIG (reference sequence). This CDR3 spans 14 amino acids. In DNA form, the CDR3 reads TGTGCCTCAGACAAGAGCTCTGGGGCCAACGTCCTGACTTTC. It encodes CASDKSSGANVLTF.

V and J are TRBV6-1 and TRBJ2-7; D may correspond to TRBD1 or TRBD2 (5 bases each). Germline assignment: CDR1 MNHNS and CDR2 SASEGT. The V gene lost 5 bases and the J gene lost 2 bases, with 13 bases spanning the gap. The length of the CDR3 is 14 residues. Here the CDR3 DNA reads TGTGCCAGCAGTTTACGGGGCGGCGCCTACGAGCAGTACTTC. This encodes CASSLRGGAYEQYF.

In the case of this clone: Within the sample, other DNA sequences also encode this same CDR3. The CDR3, as DNA: TGTGCCAGCAGTTTTTGGGCAGCCTATGGCTACACCTTC. It encodes CASSFWAAYGYTF. The gene calls are TRBV5-6 and TRBJ1-2, with D unclear. Germline values: CDR1 SGHDT, CDR2 YYEEEE. Trimming removed 5 bases from V and 4 bases from J, with 12 bases in between. The CDR3 loop spans 13 amino acids.

The gene calls are TRBV6-6 and TRBJ2-1; no reliable D call. Trimming left V 2 bases short and J 2 bases short, with 10 bases between. Germline-derived CDR1 and CDR2 are MNHNY and SVGAGI (reference sequence). This CDR3 spans 15 amino acids. The CDR3 is CASSYETPTYNEQFF. The CDR3 bases are TGTGCCAGCAGTTACGAGACTCCGACCTACAATGAGCAGTTCTTC.

The V and J genes are TRBV29-1 and TRBJ1-4; tentative D call: TRBD1 (5 bases). The CDR3 runs 12 residues. Trimming shortened V by 4 bases and J by 4 bases, and 7 bases separated the two germline ends. The germline gives CDR1 SQVTM, CDR2 ANQGSEA. The CDR3 DNA reads as TGCAGCGTTGGAGACAGTAATGAAAAACTGTTTTTT. Residues: CSVGDSNEKLFF.

The chain is built from TRBV28 and TRBJ2-7; the match to TRBD1 covers 7 bases. V gave up 4 bases and J gave up 3 bases; unmatched junction bases: 6. CDR3 length equals 14 residues. The germline V gene encodes CDR1 MDHEN and CDR2 SYDVKM. CDR3 in amino acids: CASSSPGQYYEQYF. For the CDR3, the DNA is TGTGCCAGCAGTTCCCCGGGACAGTACTACGAGCAGTACTTC.

This chain uses TRBV29-1 with TRBJ2-5, with D hard to call. The germline CDR1 and CDR2 sequences are SQVTM and ANQGSEA. V dropped 4 bases and J dropped 3 bases, with 9 bases sitting between them. The CDR3 runs 12 residues. This chain's CDR3 is CSVVRGEETQYF. Written as DNA, the CDR3 is TGCAGCGTTGTTCGAGGAGAAGAGACCCAGTACTTC.